A single TCR beta chain is shown here with its context. The antigen is unknown. The record originates from a study of CD8 T cells in Susac syndrome. Whole-study findings and limits: In its TCR sequencing and HLA analysis, the study acknowledged that the number of individuals was relatively small.

Reverse transcription of 0.5 to 1 ug RNA was performed with random hexamers. TCRdb analysed the immunoSEQ multiplex PCR reads with MiXCR anew, one entry per CDR3 protein. The top ten hold around 0.11% of the sample, which has 130,000 or so distinct CDR3 sequences, approximately 95% seen once. The authors carried out high-throughput sequencing of TCR beta. They applied it to CD8+ and CD4+ T cells obtained from blood. TEMRA cells were FACS-enriched, unlike CD8+ and CD4+ T cells, which were negatively isolated. Germline assignment: CDR1 LGHDT and CDR2 YNNKEL (reference sequence). The CDR3 length is 15 residues. The V end lost 2 bases, the J end lost 4 bases, and 13 bases lay between the germline ends.

The chain links TRBV3-1 to TRBJ2-3; D is perhaps TRBD1 (6 bases). Material: CD4+ T cells from PBMCs. The sequence was collected from a human donor with multiple sclerosis. The CDR3 is CASSQSQGAADTQYF. The CDR3 nucleotides read TGTGCCAGCAGCCAATCACAGGGTGCGGCAGATACGCAGTATTTT.